A selection of T cell receptor beta chains follows, all from one sample in a study of human T cells and chemical hapten exposure. TCRdb recomputed calls from the RACE reads with MiXCR, one row per CDR3 protein. There are approximately 260,000 distinct CDR3 sequences in the sample; approximately 7.5% occur only once, and around 1.2% lies in the top ten. The starting material was whole blood, obtained in connection with sensitization to the hapten diphenylcyclopropenone (DPC). The receptors shown here come from a young man with alopecia areata. Some clones in this sample may be carry-over from other donors' samples. Both conserved end residues are part of each CDR3.

J gene: TRBJ2-1; V gene: TRBV28; CDR3 protein: CASSLLKLGNEQFF
J gene: TRBJ1-2; V gene: TRBV7-9; CDR3 protein: CASSSLPGQYGYTF
J gene: TRBJ2-1; V gene: TRBV20-1; CDR3 protein: CSARVSGGLYNEQFF
J gene: TRBJ2-5; V gene: TRBV20-1; CDR3 protein: CSARDIAQETQYF
J gene: TRBJ1-5; V gene: TRBV24-1; CDR3 protein: CATSDPYQPQHF
J gene: TRBJ1-2; V gene: TRBV4-1; CDR3 protein: CASSLHQENYGYTF
J gene: TRBJ1-1; V gene: TRBV5-6; CDR3 protein: CASSSTGHTEAFF
J gene: TRBJ1-5; V gene: TRBV18; CDR3 protein: CASSPDHRVNQPQHF
J gene: TRBJ1-5; V gene: TRBV28; CDR3 protein: CASSKLTGLNQPQHF
J gene: TRBJ2-1; V gene: TRBV29-1; CDR3 protein: CSVDPTGAYNEQFF
J gene: TRBJ2-3; V gene: TRBV7-2; CDR3 protein: CASSLGLAADTQYF
J gene: TRBJ2-5; V gene: TRBV29-1; CDR3 protein: CSVEEGQGTQYF
J gene: TRBJ1-4; V gene: TRBV7-9; CDR3 protein: CASSFLKGQGFYGSTNEKLFF
J gene: TRBJ2-7; V gene: TRBV2; CDR3 protein: CASRASAAYEQYF
J gene: TRBJ1-6; V gene: TRBV27; CDR3 protein: CASSFQVITHSPLHF
J gene: TRBJ2-2; V gene: TRBV4-3; CDR3 protein: CASSQRTGSNTGELFF
J gene: TRBJ1-2; V gene: TRBV27; CDR3 protein: CASSPLQGYYGYTF
J gene: TRBJ1-4; V gene: TRBV10-3; CDR3 protein: CAIRDREKLFF
J gene: TRBJ2-7; V gene: TRBV12-3/TRBV12-4; CDR3 protein: CASSLRQPYEQYF
J gene: TRBJ1-1; V gene: TRBV2; CDR3 protein: CASSPGNLRTEAFF
J gene: TRBJ1-1; V gene: TRBV7-2; CDR3 protein: CASSQPRERAFF
J gene: TRBJ2-3; V gene: TRBV7-2; CDR3 protein: CASSLGGPHTDTQYF
J gene: TRBJ1-2; V gene: TRBV6-2/TRBV6-3; CDR3 protein: CASKTGLVLGYTF
J gene: TRBJ1-1; V gene: TRBV29-1; CDR3 protein: CSVDIGGTTEAFF
J gene: TRBJ2-1; V gene: TRBV6-2/TRBV6-3; CDR3 protein: CASRWGSGYEQFF
J gene: TRBJ1-5; V gene: TRBV5-1; CDR3 protein: CASTEGAGDSNQPQHF
J gene: TRBJ1-5; V gene: TRBV4-1; CDR3 protein: CASSQAGGDGQPQHF
J gene: TRBJ2-5; V gene: TRBV7-6; CDR3 protein: CASSLGVETQYF
J gene: TRBJ2-3; V gene: TRBV4-2; CDR3 protein: CASSHRPDRSTDTQYF
J gene: TRBJ2-3; V gene: TRBV5-6; CDR3 protein: CASSFETSGDADTQYF
J gene: TRBJ2-1; V gene: TRBV6-5; CDR3 protein: CASSPGTGGNEQFF
J gene: TRBJ2-3; V gene: TRBV9; CDR3 protein: CASSATGGEGVTQYF
J gene: TRBJ1-4; V gene: TRBV7-9; CDR3 protein: CASSLVAEKLFF
J gene: TRBJ1-1; V gene: TRBV7-2; CDR3 protein: CASSPYAVDTEAFF
J gene: TRBJ1-1; V gene: TRBV2; CDR3 protein: CASSVLDGREAFF
J gene: TRBJ2-1; V gene: TRBV10-3; CDR3 protein: CATHGTSGGLSYNEQFF
J gene: TRBJ1-6; V gene: TRBV4-1; CDR3 protein: CASSQELTVYNSPLHF
J gene: TRBJ1-4; V gene: TRBV29-1; CDR3 protein: CSVEEGVEGLGEKLFF
J gene: TRBJ2-7; V gene: TRBV20-1; CDR3 protein: CSASPGNSYEQYF
J gene: TRBJ2-2; V gene: TRBV9; CDR3 protein: CASSVGTTRTTGELFF
J gene: TRBJ1-4; V gene: TRBV10-2; CDR3 protein: CASSSIKQARNEKLFF
J gene: TRBJ1-3; V gene: TRBV2; CDR3 protein: CASSFLNTIYF
J gene: TRBJ2-5; V gene: TRBV7-2; CDR3 protein: CASSLLGQLPYF
J gene: TRBJ1-1; V gene: TRBV6-1; CDR3 protein: CASSDVRGAEAFF
J gene: TRBJ2-7; V gene: TRBV5-6; CDR3 protein: CASSPGRRDEQYF
J gene: TRBJ1-2; V gene: TRBV25-1; CDR3 protein: CASSGGVRYYGYTF
J gene: TRBJ2-7; V gene: TRBV3-1; CDR3 protein: CASSQARGGEQYF
J gene: TRBJ1-4; V gene: TRBV4-3; CDR3 protein: CASSKQGSSGKLFF